This note documents a single T cell receptor (beta chain) sequence. The antigen is undetermined. Each sorted subset replicate got 200 ng genomic DNA, roughly 27,000 genomes. TCRdb's table, derived via immunoSEQ multiplex PCR, lists solely in-frame clones and lacks some. The sample contains more than 1,200,000 clones, less than 99% of which appear only once. The V segment lost 2 bases and the J segment 0 bases; nucleotides outside the gene matches: 1. This CDR3 contains 15 residues. CDR1 and CDR2 (germline): MDHEN, SYDVKM. Study donors comprised healthy, HIV-negative adults devoid of recent acute infection or vaccination. Every donor was a Caucasian adult from Nashville, Tennessee. The data originate from a study of shared clonotypes between healthy human individuals. Study results and caveats: Clonotypes that were shared across a handful of donors made up around 5% of naive CD4 clonotypes.

This clonotype was obtained from a man in his thirties or forties in good health. The chain combines TRBV28 with TRBJ2-1; 7 bases are a match to TRBD2. The sequenced sample was naive CD4+ T cells sorted from blood. The subset denotes: CD45RA+ positively selected. CDR3 sequence: CASSLGGGSYNEQFF. The DNA of the CDR3 is TGTGCCAGCAGTTTAGGCGGGGGCTCCTACAATGAGCAGTTCTTC.